This T cell receptor beta chain was sequenced for a study of beta chain features in type 1 diabetes. About the study: Across every sample, about 100 million sorted cells were examined in total.

The CDR3 totals 16 residues. The trim removed 4 bases at V and 0 bases at J, leaving 3 bases unmatched. CDR1 and CDR2 (germline): MDHEN, SYDVKM. Expressed TCRB transcripts were sequenced after all isolated RNA was converted to cDNA. Profiling relied on immunoSEQ multiplex PCR, and the TCRdb table lists in-frame clones only, not all of them. Of 300,000 to 350,000 clones listed, 7% to 9% were seen once; the top ten hold around 0.44%. Overall study findings and caveats: Type 1 diabetes patients had TCRB CDR3s that were shorter (moderately but significantly so) in all four CD4+ subsets.

CD4+ cells of the naive, central memory, regulatory and stem cell-like memory types were sorted via CD45RO/CCR7/CD25/CD127/CD95/CD27. With respect to this clone: What it binds is not known.

V gene TRBV28 combines with J gene TRBJ2-6, with 7 bases that match TRBD2. This receptor was identified in a young woman in good health. The sample taken for sequencing was central memory CD4+ T cells from blood. The CDR3 sequence is CASSSAGASGANVLTF. CDR3 sequence (DNA): TGTGCCAGCAGTTCGGCGGGAGCCTCTGGGGCCAACGTCCTGACTTTC.